This TCR beta chain was documented in a study of T cell repertoires in cytomegalovirus infection (dated by TCRdb to about 2019). As for the study more broadly: The HLA type of each donor mattered for the analysis, because public TCR beta signatures pointed to carriage of CMV infection along with the matching HLA type. General conclusions and limits of the study: The ex vivo response was dominated by HLA-C-restricted CMV-specific TCR beta clonotypes, which also provided the single most frequent clonotype in two of eight donors. In both this cohort and an independent roughly 400-donor cohort, the cumulative frequency of public TCR beta family members distinguished carriers of CMV infection plus the relevant HLA type.

Sequencing was carried out with an Illumina HiSeq 1500. The raw public data were reprocessed by TCRdb itself: fastp quality trimming at Q25, MiXCR clonotype calling, in-frame beta chains only. Each entry is one CDR3 protein sequence, shown with its most common DNA and genes. Across this sample there are a few hundred thousand distinct CDR3 sequences, with roughly 15% seen only once. The ten biggest clones cover around 8.1% of the sample. The junction carries 14 bases between V and J, which are trimmed by 4 bases and 7 bases respectively. Reading from cysteine to phenylalanine, the CDR3 counts 13 amino acids. Only the CDR3 region is kept as DNA, spanning 39 bases read in frame from base 1. CDR1 is given as SGHRS and CDR2 as YFSETQ, both from the germline V gene. Of note for this clonotype: Its antigen remains unidentified. No much larger clonotype is one base removed from it; base qualities were not supplied.

This clonotype was obtained from a human donor in good health (CMV status not recorded). Some clones in this sample may be carry-over from other donors' samples. Sample: PBMCs. In this chain, TRBV5-1 is recombined with TRBJ1-2; a weak D assignment points to TRBD1 (5 bases agree). The CDR3 protein sequence reads: CASSKDSGGGYTF. The sequence in DNA is TGCGCCAGCAGCAAGGACTCGGGGGGTGGCTACACCTTC.